The source of this T cell receptor beta chain is a study of neurological immune-mediated disorders. TCRdb ran MiXCR on the 5' RACE reads and lists one entry per CDR3 protein. The table records about 84,000 distinct CDR3 sequences, about a tenth of them present only once. The V and J ends lost 3 bases and 0 bases respectively, with 15 bases between them. Germline loops: CDR1 DFQATT, CDR2 SNEGSKA (reference sequence). The CDR3 runs to 16 residues. This clonotype was detected many times. The sequence came from a middle-aged man in good health. Sequencing used PBMCs. The chain joins TRBV20-1 to TRBJ2-1; tentatively, D is TRBD2 (6 bases). CDR3 nucleotide sequence: TGCAGTGCTAGGGACTACCCCTCCGGCTCCTACAATGAGCAGTTCTTC. The encoded protein is CSARDYPSGSYNEQFF.